The next 17 T cell receptor beta chains were all read from a single sample in a study of CD8 T cells in Susac syndrome. The authors reverse transcribed roughly 0.5 to 1 ug RNA with random hexamers. TCRdb re-called the immunoSEQ multiplex PCR reads with MiXCR, one entry per CDR3 protein. The data hold 140,000 or so distinct CDR3 sequences, with 85% to 95% observed a single time. The sequencing input was CD4+ T cells from PBMCs. The receptors come from a human donor with multiple sclerosis.

The chain joins TRBV6-5 to TRBJ2-3; 8 nucleotides match TRBD1. The CDR3 is made up of 15 amino acids. V was pared by 7 bases and J by 7 bases, with 13 bases of the junction left unmatched. Germline CDR1 MNHEY, CDR2 SVGAGI. The CDR3 here is CASTHRGAPWNTQYF. Written as DNA, the CDR3 is TGTGCCAGCACCCACAGGGGGGCCCCCTGGAATACGCAGTATTTT.

The J gene is TRBJ2-1, the V gene TRBV5-1; D may be TRBD2 (6 bases). The CDR3 extends over 16 amino acids. Germline CDR1 is SGHRS and CDR2 is YFSETQ. V was cut by 0 bases and J by 6 bases, with 16 bases left in between. The CDR3 sequence: CASSLATTGESNEQFF. CDR3 sequence (DNA): TGCGCCAGCAGCTTGGCCACGACGGGAGAAAGCAATGAGCAGTTCTTC.

V is TRBV6-6 and J is TRBJ2-7, with a possible D match to TRBD2 (5 bases). The CDR3 is 15 amino acids. V lost 4 bases and J lost 4, with 17 bases in between. Germline CDR1 and CDR2: MNHNY and SVGAGI (reference sequence). The CDR3 coding sequence is TGTGCCAGCAGTTTGGACGAGGGATTGGGGTACGAGCAGTACTTC. Its translation: CASSLDEGLGYEQYF.

V and J are TRBV7-3 and TRBJ2-1, with 9 bases fitting TRBD2. Germline V gene data show CDR1 as SGHTA and CDR2 as FQGTGA. This CDR3 is 16 amino acids long. V trimming: 5 bases; J trimming: 6 bases; junction bases outside the gene matches: 11. DNA of the CDR3: TGTGCCAGCAGCCTGATAGCGGGAGAGAGACGCAATGAGCAGTTCTTC. Its translation is CASSLIAGERRNEQFF.

The V call is TRBV6-2 or TRBV6-3, the J call TRBJ1-2, with unresolved D. The CDR3 loop spans 13 amino acids. CDR1 MNHEY and CDR2 SVGEGT come from the germline V gene. V shed 4 bases and J shed 5 bases, with 11 bases lying between them. The CDR3 reads CASSSGDIYGYTF. The CDR3 nucleotides are TGTGCCAGCAGTTCCGGTGACATTTATGGCTACACCTTC.

The chain couples TRBV7-6 to TRBJ2-1; 9 bases fit TRBD1. The trim removed 1 base at V and 7 bases at J, leaving 5 bases unmatched. CDR1 and CDR2 (germline): SGHVS, FNYEAQ. The length of the CDR3 is 15 residues. The CDR3 is CASSLGQGGRNEQFF. In DNA, the CDR3 is TGTGCCAGCAGCTTAGGACAGGGGGGACGGAATGAGCAGTTCTTC.

Here the CDR3 reads CASSLVAYTDTQYF. CDR3 bases: TGTGCCAGCAGCTTAGTGGCTTACACAGATACGCAGTATTTT. V usage is TRBV7-9 and J usage is TRBJ2-3, with D unresolved. CDR1 SEHNR and CDR2 FQNEAQ come from the germline V gene (reference sequence). CDR3 length: 14 residues. Trimming left V 1 base short and J 2 bases short, with 7 bases between.

V is TRBV27 and J is TRBJ2-7; no clear D. This CDR3 comprises 14 residues. Per germline, CDR1 MNHEY and CDR2 SMNVEV (reference sequence). The V and J ends lost 5 bases and 2 bases respectively, with 13 bases between them. This chain's CDR3 is CASSPSVGPYEQYF. CDR3 sequence (DNA): TGTGCCAGCAGTCCATCTGTGGGCCCCTACGAGCAGTACTTC.

V and J are TRBV28 and TRBJ2-7; 9 nucleotides line up with TRBD1. The CDR3 spans 15 residues. From germline, CDR1 is MDHEN and CDR2 SYDVKM. The V and J ends lost 6 bases and 2 bases, in that order; junction bases with no gene match: 8. CDR3 sequence: CASSEMGQGAYEQYF. CDR3 DNA: TGTGCCAGCAGCGAGATGGGACAGGGAGCCTACGAGCAGTACTTC.

The CDR3 DNA reads TGCGCCAGCAGCTCGTTGACTAGCGGGGGACTACTCCAAGAGACCCAGTACTTC. As protein: CASSSLTSGGLLQETQYF. The chain has TRBV5-1 and TRBJ2-5; 12 bases align to TRBD2. CDR3 size: 18 residues. The V gene end was trimmed by 3 bases and the J gene end by 1 base; junction bases not matched to a gene: 10. Germline V CDR1 and CDR2: SGHRS, YFSETQ.

This clonotype has a single count. The J gene is TRBJ2-5, the V gene TRBV12-3 or TRBV12-4; D possibly corresponds to TRBD1 (5 bases). The CDR3 covers 17 residues. Trimming took 2 bases from V and 1 from J, leaving 17 bases between them. CDR3 residues: CASSLIQGRVSQETQYF. In DNA form, the CDR3 reads TGTGCCAGCAGTTTAATTCAGGGCCGCGTTAGCCAAGAGACCCAGTACTTC.

The rearrangement links TRBV9 to TRBJ2-5, with 14 bases lining up with TRBD2. The CDR3 spans 17 residues. Unmatched junction bases numbered 6, after V lost 3 bases and J lost 2 bases. Germline CDR1 and CDR2: SGDLS and YYNGEE. The CDR3 DNA follows: TGTGCCAGCAGCGGGGGGACTAGCGGGGGACCGCAAGAGACCCAGTACTTC. It codes for CASSGGTSGGPQETQYF.

The chain couples TRBV3-1 to TRBJ2-7; D is possibly TRBD1 (7 bases). Germline V gene sequence: CDR1 LGHDT, CDR2 YNNKEL (reference sequence). The CDR3 is 14 residues long. V gave up 2 bases and J gave up 0 bases, with 8 bases separating them. The DNA of the CDR3 is TGTGCCAGCAGCCAACAGGGGGGCTCCTACGAGCAGTACTTC. This encodes CASSQQGGSYEQYF.

The chain is built from TRBV18 and TRBJ2-7; 11 bases match TRBD2. The CDR3 covers 16 residues. J lost 4 bases, V lost 4 bases, and 9 bases had no gene match. Germline loops: CDR1 KGHSH, CDR2 LQKENI. CDR3 DNA: TGTGCCAGCTCACAGATTAGCGGGAGGGCCTGGTACGAGCAGTACTTC. Its protein product is CASSQISGRAWYEQYF.

The V gene is TRBV28, the J gene TRBJ1-5; D gene unclear. Between the trimmed V and J ends, which lost 6 bases and 6 bases, there was a span of 15 bases. Germline V CDR1 and CDR2: MDHEN, SYDVKM. The CDR3 spans 14 residues. The DNA of the CDR3 is TGTGCCAGCAGCCCCAGCGAGGGAAGTCAGCCCCAGCATTTT. Translated, it gives CASSPSEGSQPQHF. Supplemented by reference TRBV28 and TRBJ1-5, the full variable domain reads DVKVTQSSRYLVKRTGEKVFLECVQDMDHENMFWYRQDPGLGLRLIYFSYDVKMKEKGDIPEGYSVSREKKERFSLILESASTNQTSMYLCASSPSEGSQPQHFGDGTRLSIL.

V gene TRBV18 combines with J gene TRBJ2-7; D is unclear. Germline CDR1 KGHSH, CDR2 LQKENI. The V and J ends lost 2 bases and 3 bases respectively, with 8 bases between them. The CDR3 is made up of 13 amino acids. The DNA of the CDR3 is TGTGCCAGCTCACCATCAAACGGCTACGAGCAGTACTTC. It codes for CASSPSNGYEQYF.

The chain links TRBV5-4 to TRBJ2-7, with 10 bases fitting TRBD2. V lost 4 bases, J lost 5 bases, and 6 bases stayed unmatched. CDR1 SGHNT and CDR2 YYREEE come from the germline V gene (reference sequence). CDR3 length equals 14 residues. CDR3 sequence reads: CASSLSGGFHEQYF. The CDR3 nucleotides read TGTGCCAGCAGCCTTAGCGGGGGGTTTCACGAGCAGTACTTC.